The 5 T cell receptor beta chains listed next were all sequenced from one sample in a study of shared clonotypes between healthy human individuals. Naive CD8 cells, CD45RO-negative and positively selected for CCR7, excluded terminally differentiated effector memory CD45RA+ cells. Sequenced by immunoSEQ multiplex PCR; TCRdb stores in-frame clones only, minus some. The table includes roughly 2.1 million clones, 90% to 95% detected once. The sequencing input was naive CD8+ T cells from PBMCs. Receptor source: a man aged 18 to 29 in good health. Some clones in this sample may be carry-over from other donors' samples.

Of note for this clone: Other nucleotide sequences from this sample produce the same CDR3. The chain has TRBV4-1 and TRBJ2-7; the match to TRBD2 covers 8 bases. This CDR3 has 15 amino acids. V trimming: 0 bases; J trimming: 3 bases; junction bases outside the gene matches: 4. The germline gives CDR1 MGHRA, CDR2 YSYEKL. For the CDR3, the DNA is TGCGCCAGCAGCCAAGATCGGGGGGGAGGCTACGAGCAGTACTTC. Its translation is CASSQDRGGGYEQYF.

The chain joins TRBV7-8 to TRBJ1-1; 8 bases line up with TRBD1. The CDR3 loop spans 15 amino acids. V lost 4 bases to trimming and J lost 5 bases; unmatched junction nucleotides: 9. Germline CDR1 reads SGHVS; CDR2 reads FQNEAQ. For the CDR3, the DNA is TGTGCCAGCAGCTCGCCAGGGGGCAAAGGGACTGAAGCTTTCTTT. This codes for CASSSPGGKGTEAFF. The full variable domain, its missing parts supplied by reference TRBV7-8 and TRBJ1-1, is GAGVSQSPRYKVAKRGQDVALRCDPISGHVSLFWYQQALGQGPEFLTYFQNEAQLDKSGLPSDRFFAERPEGSVSTLKIQRTQQEDSAVYLCASSSPGGKGTEAFFGQGTRLTVV.

The CDR3 reads CSVEASGDINYGYTF. DNA for the CDR3: TGCAGCGTTGAAGCATCAGGGGACATTAACTATGGCTACACCTTC. This chain joins TRBV29-1 and TRBJ1-2; the D gene is possibly TRBD1 (6 bases). V was shortened by 1 base and J by 1 base, with 13 bases between the two germline ends. Germline V lookup: CDR1 SQVTM, CDR2 ANQGSEA. This CDR3 is built from 15 residues.

The CDR3 DNA sequence: TGTGCCAGCAGTTTAGGGTCCTGGTTAAGTGAGCAGTTCTTC. It translates to CASSLGSWLSEQFF. This chain joins TRBV28 and TRBJ2-1; D gene uncertain. Germline V CDR1 and CDR2: MDHEN, SYDVKM. The CDR3 extends over 14 amino acids. Trimming cost V 2 bases and J 9 bases, with 14 bases left between them. Full variable domain (remainder filled in from reference TRBV28 and TRBJ2-1): DVKVTQSSRYLVKRTGEKVFLECVQDMDHENMFWYRQDPGLGLRLIYFSYDVKMKEKGDIPEGYSVSREKKERFSLILESASTNQTSMYLCASSLGSWLSEQFFGPGTRLTVL.

This clone was counted only a few times. The CDR3 sequence: CSVEFGGTEAFF. The DNA for the CDR3 is TGCAGCGTTGAGTTTGGGGGGACTGAAGCTTTCTTT. The chain is built from TRBV29-1 and TRBJ1-1, with D possibly matching TRBD1 (5 bases). The CDR3 has 12 residues. Per the germline V gene, CDR1 is SQVTM and CDR2 is ANQGSEA. V shed 3 bases and J shed 5 bases, with 10 bases lying between them.